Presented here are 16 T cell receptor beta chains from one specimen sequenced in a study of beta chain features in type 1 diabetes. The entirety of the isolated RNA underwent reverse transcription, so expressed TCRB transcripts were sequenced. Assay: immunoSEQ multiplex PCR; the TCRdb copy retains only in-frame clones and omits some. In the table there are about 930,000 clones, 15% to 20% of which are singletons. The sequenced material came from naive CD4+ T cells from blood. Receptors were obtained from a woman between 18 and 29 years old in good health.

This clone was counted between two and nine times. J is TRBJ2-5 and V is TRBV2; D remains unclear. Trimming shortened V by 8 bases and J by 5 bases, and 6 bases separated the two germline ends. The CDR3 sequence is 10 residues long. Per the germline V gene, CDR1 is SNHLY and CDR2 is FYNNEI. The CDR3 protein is CASAYETQYF. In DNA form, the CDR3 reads TGTGCCAGCGCTTACGAGACCCAGTACTTC.

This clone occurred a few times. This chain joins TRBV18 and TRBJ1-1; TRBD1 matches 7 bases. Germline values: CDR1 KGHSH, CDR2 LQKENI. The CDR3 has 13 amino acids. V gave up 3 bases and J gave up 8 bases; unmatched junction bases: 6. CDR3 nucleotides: TGTGCCAGCTCACCGAGACAGGGTGAGGAAGCTTTCTTT. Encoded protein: CASSPRQGEEAFF.

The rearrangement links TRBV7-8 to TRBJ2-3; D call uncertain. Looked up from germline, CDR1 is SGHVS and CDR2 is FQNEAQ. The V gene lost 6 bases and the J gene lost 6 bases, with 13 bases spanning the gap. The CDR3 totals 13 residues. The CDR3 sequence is CASSYAAGDTQYF. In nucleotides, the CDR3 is TGTGCCAGCAGTTACGCCGCCGGGGATACGCAGTATTTT.

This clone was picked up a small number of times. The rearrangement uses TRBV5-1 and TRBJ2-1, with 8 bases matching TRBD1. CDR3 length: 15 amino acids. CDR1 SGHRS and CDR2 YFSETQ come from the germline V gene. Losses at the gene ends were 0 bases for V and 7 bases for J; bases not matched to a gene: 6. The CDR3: CASSLAGGRRNEQFF. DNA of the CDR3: TGCGCCAGCAGCTTGGCAGGGGGCAGGCGGAATGAGCAGTTCTTC. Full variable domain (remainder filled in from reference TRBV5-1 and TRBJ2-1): KAGVTQTPRYLIKTRGQQVTLSCSPISGHRSVSWYQQTPGQGLQFLFEYFSETQRNKGNFPGRFSGRQFSNSRSEMNVSTLELGDSALYLCASSLAGGRRNEQFFGPGTRLTVL.

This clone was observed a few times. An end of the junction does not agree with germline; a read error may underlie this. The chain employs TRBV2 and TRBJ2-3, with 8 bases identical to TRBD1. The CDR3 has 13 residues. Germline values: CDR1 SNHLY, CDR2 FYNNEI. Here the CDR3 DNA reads TGTGCCAGCAGGGACAGGGCGGGTTATTTGTCCCATTTT. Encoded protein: CASRDRAGYLSHF.

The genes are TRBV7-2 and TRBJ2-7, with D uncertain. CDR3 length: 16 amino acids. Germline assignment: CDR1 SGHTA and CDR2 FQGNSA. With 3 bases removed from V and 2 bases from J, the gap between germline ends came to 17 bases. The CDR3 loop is CASSFSIGSPAYEQYF. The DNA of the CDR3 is TGTGCCAGCAGCTTTTCGATTGGCAGTCCAGCCTACGAGCAGTACTTC.

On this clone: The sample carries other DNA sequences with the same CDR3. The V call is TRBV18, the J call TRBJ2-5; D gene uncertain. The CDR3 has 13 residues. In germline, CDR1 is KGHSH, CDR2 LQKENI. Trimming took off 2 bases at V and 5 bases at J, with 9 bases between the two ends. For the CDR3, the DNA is TGTGCCAGCTCACCAGGGGTTCGGGAGACCCAGTACTTC. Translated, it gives CASSPGVRETQYF.

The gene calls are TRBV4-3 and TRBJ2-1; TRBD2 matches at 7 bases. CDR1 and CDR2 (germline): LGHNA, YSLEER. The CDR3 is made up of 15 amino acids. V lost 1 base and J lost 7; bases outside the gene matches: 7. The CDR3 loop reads CASSQGPSGSNEQFF. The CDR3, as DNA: TGCGCCAGCAGCCAAGGGCCTAGCGGTTCAAATGAGCAGTTCTTC.

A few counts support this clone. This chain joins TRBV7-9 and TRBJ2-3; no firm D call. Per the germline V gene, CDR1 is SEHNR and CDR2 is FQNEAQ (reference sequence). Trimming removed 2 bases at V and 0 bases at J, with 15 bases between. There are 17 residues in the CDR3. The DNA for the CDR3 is TGTGCCAGCAGCTTAAGGGCCCGCACGGCTAGCACAGATACGCAGTATTTT. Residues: CASSLRARTASTDTQYF. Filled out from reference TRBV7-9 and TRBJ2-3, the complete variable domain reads DTGVSQNPRHKITKRGQNVTFRCDPISEHNRLYWYRQTLGQGPEFLTYFQNEAQLEKSRLLSDRFSAERPKGSFSTLEIQRTEQGDSAMYLCASSLRARTASTDTQYFGPGTRLTVL.

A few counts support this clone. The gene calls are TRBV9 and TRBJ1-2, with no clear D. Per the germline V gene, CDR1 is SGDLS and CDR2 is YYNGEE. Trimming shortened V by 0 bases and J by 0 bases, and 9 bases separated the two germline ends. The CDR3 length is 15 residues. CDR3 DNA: TGTGCCAGCAGCGTAGATGTCATTTCTAACTATGGCTACACCTTC. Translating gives CASSVDVISNYGYTF.

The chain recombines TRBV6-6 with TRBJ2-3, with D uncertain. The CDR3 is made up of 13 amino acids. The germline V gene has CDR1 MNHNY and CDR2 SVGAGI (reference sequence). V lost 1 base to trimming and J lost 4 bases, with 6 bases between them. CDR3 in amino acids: CASSYFSADTQYF. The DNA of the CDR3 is TGTGCCAGCAGTTACTTTTCGGCAGATACGCAGTATTTT.

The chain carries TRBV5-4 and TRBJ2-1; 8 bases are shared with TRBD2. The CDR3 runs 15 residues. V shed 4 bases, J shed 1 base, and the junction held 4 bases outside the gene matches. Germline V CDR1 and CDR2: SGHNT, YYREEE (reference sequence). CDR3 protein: CASSHTSGSYNEQFF. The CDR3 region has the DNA TGTGCCAGCAGCCACACTAGCGGTTCCTACAATGAGCAGTTCTTC.

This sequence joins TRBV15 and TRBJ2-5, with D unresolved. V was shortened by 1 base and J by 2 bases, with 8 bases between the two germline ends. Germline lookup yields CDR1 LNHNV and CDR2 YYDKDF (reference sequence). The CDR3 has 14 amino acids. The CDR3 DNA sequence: TGTGCCACCAGCAGAGGTGGGCAGCAAGAGACCCAGTACTTC. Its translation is CATSRGGQQETQYF.

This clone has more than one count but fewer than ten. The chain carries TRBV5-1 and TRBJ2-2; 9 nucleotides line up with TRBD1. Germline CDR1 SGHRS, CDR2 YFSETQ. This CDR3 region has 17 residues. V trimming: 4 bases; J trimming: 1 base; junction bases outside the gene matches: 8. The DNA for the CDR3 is TGCGCCAGCAGCCTACGGGACAGGGCGTGGAACACCGGGGAGCTGTTTTTT. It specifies CASSLRDRAWNTGELFF.

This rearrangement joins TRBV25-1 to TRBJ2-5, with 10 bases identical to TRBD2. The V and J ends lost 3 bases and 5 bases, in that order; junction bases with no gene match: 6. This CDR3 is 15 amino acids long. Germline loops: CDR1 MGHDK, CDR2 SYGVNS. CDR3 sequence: CASSDSGLASETQYF. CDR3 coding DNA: TGTGCCAGCAGTGACTCGGGACTAGCGAGTGAGACCCAGTACTTC.

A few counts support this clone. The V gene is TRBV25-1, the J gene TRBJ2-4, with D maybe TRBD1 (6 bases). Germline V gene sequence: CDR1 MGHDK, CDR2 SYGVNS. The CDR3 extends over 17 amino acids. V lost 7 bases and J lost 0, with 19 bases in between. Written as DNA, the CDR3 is TGTGCCAGCAAACAGGGAACGTCGAGGGTAGCCAAAAACATTCAGTACTTC. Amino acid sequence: CASKQGTSRVAKNIQYF.